The rows below give T cell receptor beta chains drawn from one sample of a study of blood T cells in healthy people across ages. TCRdb passed the 5' RACE reads through MiXCR, listing each CDR3 protein once. The table lists 700,000 or so distinct CDR3 sequences, 20% to 25% of them singletons. The sequencing sample was made of blood. These receptors were collected from a man between 65 and 80 years old in good health. The CDR3 runs from the conserved cysteine through the conserved F or W. Each record gives: V gene, D gene, J gene, clone size, CDR3 protein, CDR3 DNA. D genes are given only for firm matches. Clone size appears in some rows only: once, few, many, or a class for an expanded clone.

>TRBV5-1|TRBD2|TRBJ2-1|-
CASSLPGLAGSNEQFF
TGCGCCAGCAGCTTACCGGGACTAGCGGGGTCCAATGAGCAGTTCTTC
>TRBV12-3/TRBV12-4|-|TRBJ2-2|few
CASRPGRVTGELFF
TGTGCCAGCAGGCCAGGGAGAGTTACCGGGGAGCTGTTTTTT
>TRBV27|-|TRBJ1-2|few
CASRSQGSPDKYF
TGTGCCAGCAGATCACAGGGAAGCCCCGACAAATACTTC
>TRBV7-2|-|TRBJ1-1|few
CASSLGRLGVTSRNTEAFF
TGTGCCAGCAGCTTAGGAAGGCTGGGCGTAACATCCCGGAACACTGAAGCTTTCTTT
>TRBV18|TRBD2|TRBJ2-4|-
CASSPSPGTSGKNIQYF
TGTGCCAGCTCACCAAGTCCCGGGACTAGCGGCAAAAACATTCAGTACTTC
>TRBV6-5|-|TRBJ2-7|few
CASSRTRTAEQYF
TGTGCCAGCAGCCGTACTAGAACGGCCGAGCAGTACTTC
>TRBV20-1|-|TRBJ1-1|many
CSAKKTGEAFF
TGCAGTGCTAAAAAGACAGGTGAAGCTTTCTTT
>TRBV6-4|-|TRBJ2-2|-
CASSEREWSGELFF
TGTGCCAGCAGTGAAAGAGAGTGGAGCGGGGAGCTGTTTTTT
>TRBV7-9|-|TRBJ2-1|few
CASSSSDGTYNEQFF
TGTGCCAGCAGCTCTTCCGACGGGACATACAATGAGCAGTTCTTC
>TRBV6-6|-|TRBJ1-2|-
CASSPSPDYGYTF
TGTGCCAGCAGTCCTAGTCCCGATTATGGCTACACCTTC
>TRBV6-6|-|TRBJ1-1|once
CASSYLGGYTEAFF
TGTGCCAGCAGTTACTTGGGGGGGTACACTGAAGCTTTCTTT
>TRBV12-3/TRBV12-4|-|TRBJ2-2|-
CASSETPRGWAGELFF
TGTGCCAGCAGCGAGACGCCAAGGGGATGGGCCGGGGAGCTGTTTTTT
>TRBV2|-|TRBJ2-1|-
CASSESGWYNEQFF
TGTGCCAGCAGTGAAAGCGGATGGTACAATGAGCAGTTCTTC
>TRBV7-3|-|TRBJ2-5|many
CASSLPKGYETQYF
TGTGCCAGCAGCCTCCCCAAAGGATACGAGACCCAGTACTTC
>TRBV2|-|TRBJ2-1|-
CASSEARDWGYNEQFF
TGTGCCAGCAGTGAAGCGCGTGACTGGGGGTACAATGAGCAGTTCTTC
>TRBV7-2|-|TRBJ1-2|-
CASSLGRAINYGYTF
TGTGCCAGCAGCTTAGGTAGAGCGATTAACTATGGCTACACCTTC
>TRBV3-1|TRBD2|TRBJ2-3|few
CASSSLTSGVYF
TGTGCCAGCAGCTCTCTGACTAGCGGGGTGTATTTT
>TRBV14|-|TRBJ2-1|few
CASSQPGALSYNEQFF
TGTGCCAGCAGCCAACCTGGAGCGCTTTCCTACAATGAGCAGTTCTTC
>TRBV3-1|-|TRBJ1-3|-
CASSHHSNSGNTIYF
TGTGCCAGCAGCCACCACAGCAACTCTGGAAACACCATATATTTT
>TRBV5-6|-|TRBJ1-1|-
CASSFGVTEAFF
TGTGCCAGCAGCTTCGGGGTTACTGAAGCTTTCTTT
>TRBV7-9|-|TRBJ1-4|many
CASSQWRDAQKLFF
TGTGCCAGCAGCCAATGGCGGGACGCCCAAAAACTGTTTTTT
>TRBV19|-|TRBJ2-1|-
CASSMVYAGNNEQFF
TGTGCCAGTAGTATGGTCTATGCAGGGAACAATGAGCAGTTCTTC
>TRBV20-1|TRBD2|TRBJ2-7|-
CSAKTGGDMYEQYF
TGCAGTGCTAAGACTGGGGGGGATATGTACGAGCAGTACTTC
>TRBV10-2|-|TRBJ2-7|many
CASSESRGFSYEQYF
TGCGCCAGCAGTGAGTCCCGGGGTTTCTCCTACGAGCAGTACTTC
>TRBV4-1|TRBD1|TRBJ1-1|-
CASSHPVTGLNTEAFF
TGCGCCAGCAGCCACCCCGTGACAGGGCTGAACACTGAAGCTTTCTTT
>TRBV10-3|-|TRBJ2-5|-
CAISERDIKKGETQYF
TGTGCCATCAGTGAGCGGGACATCAAAAAGGGGGAGACCCAGTACTTC
>TRBV18|TRBD1|TRBJ1-2|-
CASSPGQDTYGYTF
TGTGCCAGCTCACCGGGACAGGACACCTATGGCTACACCTTC
>TRBV12-3/TRBV12-4|TRBD2|TRBJ2-3|few
CASSPTSGGAGTQYF
TGTGCCAGCAGTCCGACTAGCGGGGGGGCCGGTACGCAGTATTTT
>TRBV7-6|-|TRBJ2-3|-
CASSLAGQPSTDTQYF
TGTGCCAGCAGCTTAGCAGGGCAGCCTAGCACAGATACGCAGTATTTT
>TRBV5-5|-|TRBJ2-6|-
CASSPDNSGANVLTF
TGTGCCAGCAGCCCCGACAATTCTGGGGCCAACGTCCTGACTTTC
>TRBV28|-|TRBJ2-5|many
CASSLMGETQYF
TGTGCCAGCAGTTTGATGGGGGAGACCCAGTACTTC
>TRBV20-1|-|TRBJ2-3|-
CSASGLTDAQYF
TGCAGTGCCTCGGGTCTTACAGATGCGCAGTATTTT
>TRBV20-1|-|TRBJ1-2|-
CSARDPAGNLYGYTF
TGCAGTGCTAGAGATCCGGCAGGGAATCTCTATGGCTACACCTTC
>TRBV7-6|TRBD2|TRBJ2-5|once
CASSSPGLRGQETQYF
TGTGCCAGCAGCTCACCGGGACTAAGGGGCCAAGAGACCCAGTACTTC
>TRBV3-1|-|TRBJ1-2|-
CASSQDPEIYDYTF
TGTGCCAGCAGCCAAGACCCCGAGATCTATGACTACACCTTC
>TRBV15|-|TRBJ1-5|-
CATSRDGTAEWPQHF
TGTGCCACCAGCAGAGATGGTACCGCGGAATGGCCCCAGCATTTT
>TRBV20-1|-|TRBJ2-3|-
CSARGAGDTQYF
TGCAGTGCCAGAGGGGCGGGAGATACGCAGTATTTT
>TRBV3-1|-|TRBJ2-7|few
CASSQGGGRIYEQYF
TGTGCCAGCAGCCAAGGGGGGGGGCGCATCTACGAGCAGTACTTC
>TRBV5-5|-|TRBJ1-2|-
CASSLENRDGCGYTF
TGTGCCAGCAGCTTGGAAAATAGGGACGGCTGTGGCTACACCTTC
>TRBV2|TRBD1|TRBJ1-4|-
CASSTGVTNEKLFF
TGTGCCAGCAGCACAGGGGTCACTAATGAAAAACTGTTTTTT
>TRBV3-1|TRBD1|TRBJ1-1|-
CASSLGQVPYTEAFF
TGTGCCAGCAGCCTAGGACAGGTGCCCTACACTGAAGCTTTCTTT
>TRBV29-1|-|TRBJ1-1|few
CSVLRVLGDTEAFF
TGCAGCGTTCTAAGGGTCCTAGGGGACACTGAAGCTTTCTTT
>TRBV29-1|-|TRBJ2-3|once
CSVGTPGQSTDTQYF
TGCAGCGTTGGCACACCGGGACAATCGACAGATACGCAGTATTTT
>TRBV7-2|-|TRBJ1-6|-
CASSLGAGTKNSPLHF
TGTGCCAGCAGCTTAGGTGCCGGGACGAAGAATTCACCCCTCCACTTT
>TRBV20-1|-|TRBJ2-6|once
CSASSRRSGANVLTF
TGCAGTGCTAGCAGTAGGCGCTCTGGGGCCAACGTCCTGACTTTC
>TRBV5-5|-|TRBJ2-7|few
CATRLTGTSYEQYF
TGTGCCACCAGACTCACAGGGACCTCCTACGAGCAGTACTTC
>TRBV6-5|-|TRBJ2-7|many
CARSPGGGHEQYF
TGTGCCAGGTCTCCAGGGGGAGGCCACGAGCAGTACTTC
>TRBV28|-|TRBJ1-2|few
CASSLGQGGGYGYTF
TGTGCCAGCAGTTTGGGTCAGGGAGGCGGCTATGGCTACACCTTC
>TRBV4-3|-|TRBJ2-7|-
CASSQDRGGLPYEQYF
TGCGCCAGCAGCCAAGATAGGGGCGGACTCCCCTACGAGCAGTACTTC
>TRBV18|-|TRBJ2-5|few
CASSPGWRETQYF
TGTGCCAGCTCACCCGGCTGGAGGGAGACCCAGTACTTC
>TRBV29-1|-|TRBJ2-5|-
CSVPPRAGETQYF
TGCAGCGTGCCTCCGAGGGCGGGAGAGACCCAGTACTTC
>TRBV12-3/TRBV12-4|TRBD1|TRBJ1-2|few
CASSEQGAYGYTF
TGTGCCAGCAGTGAACAGGGGGCCTATGGCTACACCTTC
>TRBV3-1|-|TRBJ2-4|-
CASSLTLGGKNIQYF
TGTGCCAGCAGCCTTACACTAGGGGGCAAAAACATTCAGTACTTC
>TRBV5-1|-|TRBJ2-5|few
CASSSTGSTRSETQYF
TGCGCCAGCAGCTCTACCGGCTCGACTAGGTCAGAGACCCAGTACTTC
>TRBV30|-|TRBJ1-2|-
CAWRRTDNYGYTF
TGTGCCTGGAGGCGGACTGATAACTATGGCTACACCTTC
>TRBV20-1|TRBD2|TRBJ2-1|many
CSARAGGPIDEQFF
TGCAGTGCTAGAGCGGGAGGGCCAATTGATGAGCAGTTCTTC
>TRBV18|-|TRBJ2-1|-
CASSPLSGEGGEQFF
TGTGCCAGCTCACCACTCTCGGGAGAGGGAGGTGAGCAGTTCTTC
>TRBV20-1|-|TRBJ2-5|-
CSATFIETQYF
TGCAGTGCTACTTTCATCGAGACCCAGTACTTC
>TRBV5-1|TRBD2|TRBJ2-1|-
CASSGASGRANEQFF
TGCGCCAGCAGCGGCGCCAGCGGGAGGGCCAATGAGCAGTTCTTC
>TRBV12-3/TRBV12-4|TRBD2|TRBJ2-5|few
CASSFGTSGAQETQYF
TGTGCCAGCAGTTTCGGGACTAGCGGGGCTCAAGAGACCCAGTACTTC